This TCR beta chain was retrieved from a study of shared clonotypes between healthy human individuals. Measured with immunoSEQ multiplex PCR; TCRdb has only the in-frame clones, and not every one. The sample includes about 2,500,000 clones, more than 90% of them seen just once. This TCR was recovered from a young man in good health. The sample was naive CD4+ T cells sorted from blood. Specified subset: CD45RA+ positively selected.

The CDR3 DNA reads TGTGCCAGCAGTGATAGTAGGACAGCTATAACCTACGAGCAGTACTTC. Protein sequence: CASSDSRTAITYEQYF. This chain uses TRBV25-1 with TRBJ2-7; possibly TRBD1 for D (6 bases). The CDR3 has 16 residues. Trimming shortened V by 3 bases and J by 2 bases, and 17 bases separated the two germline ends. Germline V gives CDR1 MGHDK, CDR2 SYGVNS.